This passage covers 2 T cell receptor beta chains from one sample sequenced in a study of blood T cell repertoires in COVID-19. Assay: immunoSEQ multiplex PCR; the TCRdb copy retains only in-frame clones and omits some. The repertoire has 55,000 to 95,000 clones, more than 80% of them found once; the top ten carry more than 20%. The material sequenced was peripheral blood. These receptors were obtained from a woman aged 65 to 85 with acute or convalescent COVID-19.

The gene calls are TRBV3-1 (or the pseudogene TRBV3-2) and TRBJ1-5; 8 bases are a match to TRBD1. Germline V gene data show CDR1 as LGHDT and CDR2 as YNNKEL (reference sequence). V was clipped by 6 bases and J by 6 bases; unmatched bases: 7. The CDR3 has 14 amino acids. DNA of the CDR3: TGTGCCAGCAGTAGTACAGGGGGTTTTCAGCCCCAGCATTTT. It encodes CASSSTGGFQPQHF.

CDR3 amino acids: CASSLLGTSGGKHTQYF. The CDR3 nucleotides are TGTGCCAGCAGCTTACTCGGGACTAGCGGGGGGAAGCATACGCAGTATTTT. This chain connects TRBV11-2 to TRBJ2-3; 15 bases match TRBD2. V was clipped by 2 bases and J by 7 bases; unmatched bases: 7. This CDR3 spans 17 amino acids. Germline assignment: CDR1 SGHAT and CDR2 FQNNGV.